The 9 T cell receptor beta chains below were found in one sample sequenced in a study of blood T cell repertoires in COVID-19. TCRdb's copy holds only in-frame clones and misses some; the assay was immunoSEQ multiplex PCR. The table has under 250,000 clones, roughly nine tenths seen once. The specimen was peripheral blood. The receptors derive from a man younger than 35 with active or convalescent COVID-19.

The chain employs TRBV14 and TRBJ2-1, with 9 bases fitting TRBD1. The CDR3 consists of 16 residues. The trim removed 5 bases at V and 0 bases at J, leaving 5 bases unmatched. Germline loops: CDR1 SGHDN, CDR2 FVKESK. This CDR3 is CASSVGTGISYNEQFF. The CDR3, as DNA: TGTGCCAGCAGCGTAGGGACAGGGATCTCCTACAATGAGCAGTTCTTC.

The chain recombines TRBV9 with TRBJ2-1; 9 positions agree with TRBD2. Germline CDR1 SGDLS, CDR2 YYNGEE. The CDR3 is made up of 13 amino acids. After removal of 4 bases from V and 6 bases from J, the junction contained 2 bases not matched to a gene. DNA of the CDR3: TGTGCCAGCAGCCCAGCGGGGGGCAATGAGCAGTTCTTC. It yields the protein CASSPAGGNEQFF.

This chain links TRBV11-2 with TRBJ1-2, with D maybe TRBD1 (5 bases). The germline V gene has CDR1 SGHAT and CDR2 FQNNGV. V was shortened by 3 bases and J by 2 bases, with 13 bases between the two germline ends. This CDR3 has 15 amino acids. This CDR3 is CASSFVDSSNYGYTF. DNA for the CDR3: TGTGCCAGCAGCTTCGTAGACAGTTCGAACTATGGCTACACCTTC.

This chain uses TRBV6-2 or TRBV6-3 with TRBJ1-6; weak D call: TRBD1 (5 bases). Trimming removed 5 bases at V and 7 bases at J, with 12 bases between. Per the germline V gene, CDR1 is MNHEY and CDR2 is SVGEGT. The CDR3 covers 14 residues. The CDR3: CASSRVQGNSPLHF. The CDR3 DNA sequence: TGTGCCAGCAGTCGCGTCCAGGGAAATTCACCCCTCCACTTT.

This chain joins TRBV5-1 and TRBJ2-5; 14 bases fit TRBD2. Germline V gene lookup returns CDR1 SGHRS and CDR2 YFSETQ. The ends lost 4 bases at V and 4 bases at J; junction bases unmatched: 6. The CDR3 covers 16 residues. As DNA, the CDR3 is TGCGCCAGCAGCGCGACTAGCGGGAGGGCCGGAGAGACCCAGTACTTC. This sequence encodes CASSATSGRAGETQYF.

The V gene is TRBV6-1, the J gene TRBJ1-5; 9 positions agree with TRBD1. The CDR3 has 14 amino acids. Germline V gene data show CDR1 as MNHNS and CDR2 as SASEGT. V lost 6 bases to trimming and J lost 7 bases; unmatched junction nucleotides: 7. The CDR3 loop is CASRWTGERQPQHF. The CDR3 region has the DNA TGTGCCAGCAGATGGACAGGGGAAAGACAGCCCCAGCATTTT.

The V and J genes are TRBV5-1 and TRBJ1-1; no firm D call. The CDR3 has 12 residues. Germline values: CDR1 SGHRS, CDR2 YFSETQ. V gave up 4 bases and J gave up 6 bases, with 10 bases separating them. CDR3 protein: CASSPRGPEAFF. For the CDR3, the DNA is TGCGCCAGCAGCCCCAGAGGCCCTGAAGCTTTCTTT.

This clone was seen only once. The rearrangement links TRBV15 to TRBJ2-7; weak D call: TRBD1 (6 bases). There are 15 residues in the CDR3. Germline V gene lookup returns CDR1 LNHNV and CDR2 YYDKDF (reference sequence). V gave up 0 bases and J gave up 0 bases, with 9 bases separating them. Here the CDR3 reads CATSRDLGGSYEQYF. Written as DNA, the CDR3 is TGTGCCACCAGCAGAGATCTAGGGGGCTCCTACGAGCAGTACTTC.

This rearrangement joins TRBV24-1 to TRBJ1-2; 9 positions match TRBD1. The CDR3 contains 15 residues. J lost 7 bases, V lost 0 bases, and 5 bases had no gene match. Germline V gives CDR1 KGHDR, CDR2 SFDVKD. DNA for the CDR3: TGTGCCACCAGTGATTTGTCCGACAGGGGGGGTGGCTACACCTTC. Translation: CATSDLSDRGGGYTF.